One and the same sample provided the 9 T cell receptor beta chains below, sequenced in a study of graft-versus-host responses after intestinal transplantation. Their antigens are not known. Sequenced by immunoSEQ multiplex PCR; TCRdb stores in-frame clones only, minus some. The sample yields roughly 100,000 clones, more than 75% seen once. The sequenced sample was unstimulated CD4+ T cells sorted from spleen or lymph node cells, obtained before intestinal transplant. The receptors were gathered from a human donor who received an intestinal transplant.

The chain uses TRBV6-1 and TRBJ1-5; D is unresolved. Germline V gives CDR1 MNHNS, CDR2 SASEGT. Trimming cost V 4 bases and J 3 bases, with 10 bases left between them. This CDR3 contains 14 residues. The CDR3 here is CASSVNSLNQPQHF. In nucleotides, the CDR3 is TGTGCCAGCAGTGTTAACAGCCTCAATCAGCCCCAGCATTTT.

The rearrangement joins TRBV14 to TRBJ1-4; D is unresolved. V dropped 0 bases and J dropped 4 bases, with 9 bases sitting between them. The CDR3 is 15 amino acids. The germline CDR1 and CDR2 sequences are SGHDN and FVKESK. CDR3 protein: CASSQDGDYNEKLFF. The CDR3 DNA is TGTGCCAGCAGCCAAGACGGAGACTATAATGAAAAACTGTTTTTT.

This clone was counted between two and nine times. CDR3 in DNA: TGTGCCAGCAGACAGTCCCGGGACAGGGGCCAGTTCTTC. Its protein is CASRQSRDRGQFF. The chain uses TRBV6-5 and TRBJ2-1; the match to TRBD1 covers 10 bases. J lost 13 bases, V lost 6 bases, and 9 bases had no gene match. CDR1 is MNHEY and CDR2 is SVGAGI in the germline V gene. The CDR3 spans 13 residues.

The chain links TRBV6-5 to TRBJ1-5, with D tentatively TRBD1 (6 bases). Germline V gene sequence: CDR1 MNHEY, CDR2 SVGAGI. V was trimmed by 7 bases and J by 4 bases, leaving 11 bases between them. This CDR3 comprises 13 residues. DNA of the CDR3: TGTGCCAGCATGCAGGGGCGTAATCAGCCCCAGCATTTT. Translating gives CASMQGRNQPQHF.

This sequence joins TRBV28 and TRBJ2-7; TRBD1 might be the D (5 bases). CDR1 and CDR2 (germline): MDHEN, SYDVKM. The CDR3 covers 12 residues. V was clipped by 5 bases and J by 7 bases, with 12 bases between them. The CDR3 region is CASSVYRTEQYF. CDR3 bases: TGTGCCAGCAGTGTATACAGGACGGAGCAGTACTTC.

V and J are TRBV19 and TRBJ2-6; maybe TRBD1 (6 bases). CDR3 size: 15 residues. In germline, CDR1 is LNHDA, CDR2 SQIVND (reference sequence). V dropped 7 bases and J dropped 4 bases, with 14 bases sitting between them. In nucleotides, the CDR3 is TGTGCCAGTATTTTCAGGGGCCCCGGGGCCAACGTCCTGACTTTC. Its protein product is CASIFRGPGANVLTF. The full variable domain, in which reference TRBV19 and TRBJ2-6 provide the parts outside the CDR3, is DGGITQSPKYLFRKEGQNVTLSCEQNLNHDAMYWYRQDPGQGLRLIYYSQIVNDFQKGDIAEGYSVSREKKESFPLTVTSAQKNPTAFYLCASIFRGPGANVLTFGAGSRLTVL.

In DNA form, the CDR3 reads TGTGCCAGCAGCTGGGGGGCCACCACCGGGGAGCTGTTTTTT. It specifies CASSWGATTGELFF. This chain connects TRBV11-2 to TRBJ2-2; D assignment may be TRBD1 or TRBD2 (6 bases each). Trimming took 4 bases from V and 4 from J, leaving 10 bases between them. The CDR3 spans 14 residues. Germline V CDR1 and CDR2: SGHAT, FQNNGV.

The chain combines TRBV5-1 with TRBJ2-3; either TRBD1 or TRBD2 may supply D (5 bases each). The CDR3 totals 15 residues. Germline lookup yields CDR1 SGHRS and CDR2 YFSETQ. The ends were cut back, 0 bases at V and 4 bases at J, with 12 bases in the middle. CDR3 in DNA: TGCGCCAGCAGCTTGGTCGGTGAGGGGCCAGATACGCAGTATTTT. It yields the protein CASSLVGEGPDTQYF.

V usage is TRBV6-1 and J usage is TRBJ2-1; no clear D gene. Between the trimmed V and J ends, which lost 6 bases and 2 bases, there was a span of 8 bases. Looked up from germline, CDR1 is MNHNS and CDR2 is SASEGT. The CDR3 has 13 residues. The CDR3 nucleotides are TGTGCCAGCAGGCTATTTACCTACAATGAGCAGTTCTTC. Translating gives CASRLFTYNEQFF.